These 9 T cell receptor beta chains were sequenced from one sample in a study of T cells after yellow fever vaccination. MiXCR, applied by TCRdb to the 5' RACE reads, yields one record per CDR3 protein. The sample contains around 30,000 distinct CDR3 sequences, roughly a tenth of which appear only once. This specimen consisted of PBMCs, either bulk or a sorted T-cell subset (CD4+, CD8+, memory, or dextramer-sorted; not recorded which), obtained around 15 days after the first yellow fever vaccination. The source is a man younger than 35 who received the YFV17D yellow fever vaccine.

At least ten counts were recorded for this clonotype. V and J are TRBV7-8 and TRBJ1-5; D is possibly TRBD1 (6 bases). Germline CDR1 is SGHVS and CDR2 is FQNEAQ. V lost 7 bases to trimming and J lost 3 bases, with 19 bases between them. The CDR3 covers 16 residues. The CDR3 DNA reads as TGTGCCAGCACTCAGGCAAACAGGGAACTCAATCAGCCCCAGCATTTT. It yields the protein CASTQANRELNQPQHF.

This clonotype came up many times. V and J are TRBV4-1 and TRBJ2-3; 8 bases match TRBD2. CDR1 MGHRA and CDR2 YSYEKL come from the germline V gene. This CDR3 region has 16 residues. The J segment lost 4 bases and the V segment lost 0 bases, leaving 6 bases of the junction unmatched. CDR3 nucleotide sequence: TGCGCCAGCAGCCAAGACGCCGGGGGGGGCGCAGATACGCAGTATTTT. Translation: CASSQDAGGGADTQYF.

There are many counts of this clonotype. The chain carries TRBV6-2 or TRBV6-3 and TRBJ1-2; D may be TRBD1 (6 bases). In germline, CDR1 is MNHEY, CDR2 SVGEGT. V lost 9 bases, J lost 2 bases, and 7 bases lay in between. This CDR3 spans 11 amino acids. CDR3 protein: CASQGNYGYTF. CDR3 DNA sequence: TGTGCCAGTCAGGGGAACTATGGCTACACCTTC.

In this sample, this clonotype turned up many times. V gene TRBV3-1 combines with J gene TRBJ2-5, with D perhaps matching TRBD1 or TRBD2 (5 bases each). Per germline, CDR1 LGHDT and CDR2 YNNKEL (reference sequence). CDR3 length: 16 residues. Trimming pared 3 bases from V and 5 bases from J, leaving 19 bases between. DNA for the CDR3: TGTGCCAGCAGCCAGCGAAGCTCGGGGCTCCTGGAGACCCAGTACTTC. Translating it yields CASSQRSSGLLETQYF.

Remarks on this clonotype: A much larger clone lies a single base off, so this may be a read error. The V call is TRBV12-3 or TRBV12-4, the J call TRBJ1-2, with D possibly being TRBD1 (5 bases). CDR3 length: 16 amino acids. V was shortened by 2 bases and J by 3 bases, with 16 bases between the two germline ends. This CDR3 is CASSLLSGEGHYGYTF. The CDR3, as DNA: TGTGCCAGCAGTTTACTCTCGGGAGAGGGGCACTATGGCTACACCTTC.

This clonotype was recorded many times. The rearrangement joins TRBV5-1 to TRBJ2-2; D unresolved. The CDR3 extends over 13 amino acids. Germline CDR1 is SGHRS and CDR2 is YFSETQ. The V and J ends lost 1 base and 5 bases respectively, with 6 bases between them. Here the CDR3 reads CASSLILTGELFF. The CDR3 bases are TGCGCCAGCAGCTTGATTTTAACCGGGGAGCTGTTTTTT.

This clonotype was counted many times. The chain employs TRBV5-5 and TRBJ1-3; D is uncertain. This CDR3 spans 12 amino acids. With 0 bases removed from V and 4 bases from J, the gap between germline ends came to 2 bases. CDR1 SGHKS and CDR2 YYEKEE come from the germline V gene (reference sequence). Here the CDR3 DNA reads TGTGCCAGCAGCTTGGACGGAAACACCATATATTTT. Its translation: CASSLDGNTIYF. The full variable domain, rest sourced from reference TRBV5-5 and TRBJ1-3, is DAGVTQSPTHLIKTRGQQVTLRCSPISGHKSVSWYQQVLGQGPQFIFQYYEKEERGRGNFPDRFSARQFPNYSSELNVNALLLGDSALYLCASSLDGNTIYFGEGSWLTVV.

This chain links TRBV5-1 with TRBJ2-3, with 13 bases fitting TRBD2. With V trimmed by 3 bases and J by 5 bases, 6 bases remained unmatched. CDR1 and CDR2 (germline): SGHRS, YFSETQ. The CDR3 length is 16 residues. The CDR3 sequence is CASSSRTSGGIDTQYF. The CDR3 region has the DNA TGCGCCAGCAGCTCCCGGACTAGCGGGGGTATAGATACGCAGTATTTT.

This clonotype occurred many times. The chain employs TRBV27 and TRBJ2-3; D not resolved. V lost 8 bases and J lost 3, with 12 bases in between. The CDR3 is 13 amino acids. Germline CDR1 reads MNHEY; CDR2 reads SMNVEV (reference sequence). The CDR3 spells CASAGLGTDTQYF. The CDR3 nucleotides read TGTGCCAGCGCAGGTCTGGGTACAGATACGCAGTATTTT.